The T cell receptor beta chain described here comes from a study of cytomegalovirus exposure and HLA in healthy donors. Measured with immunoSEQ multiplex PCR; TCRdb has only the in-frame clones, and not every one. This table has about 64,000 clones, roughly 89% appearing once. General observations from the study: Despite most TCR sequences being rare, some public TCRs occurred in many donors. Reports credit the classifier with highly specific, highly sensitive diagnosis of cytomegalovirus status.

In its sample, this clone was seen once. What it binds is unknown. Germline CDR1 reads MRHNA; CDR2 reads SNTAGT. This CDR3 has 18 residues. Germline trimming cut 6 bases from V and 4 bases from J; bases unmatched to any gene: 11. This TCR came from a woman under 30 in good health and CMV-seronegative. The specimen was PBMCs. This sequence joins TRBV6-4 and TRBJ2-2, with 13 bases fitting TRBD2. The CDR3 DNA is TGTGCCAGCAGCTCCGGGACTAGCGGGGTGGGTTCCACCGGGGAGCTGTTTTTT. Residues: CASSSGTSGVGSTGELFF.